The next 7 T cell receptor beta chains were all read from a single sample in a study of blood T cell repertoires in COVID-19 (dated by TCRdb to about 2020). Library preparation was by the immunoSEQ multiplex PCR assay. What TCRdb holds here is the immuneACCESS table cut down to in-frame rearrangements. Part of the clones is not present; checked against another copy, under half of the missing clones reflect an unresolved V gene, and the others are unexplained. The sample profile shows fewer than 600,000 clones; around 87% of them were found once. The ten largest account for roughly 1.9% of the sample. Sequences were obtained from PBMCs or T cells enriched from blood (not recorded which). These receptor sequences come from a woman between 40 and 50 years old who had recovered from COVID-19.

The chain combines TRBV11-2 with TRBJ1-1, with D possibly TRBD1 on 5 matching bases. The CDR3 consists of 14 residues. Germline CDR1 is SGHAT and CDR2 is FQNNGV. The V end lost 3 bases, the J end lost 5 bases, and 13 bases lay between the germline ends. The CDR3 is CASSFEGRITEAFF. DNA of the CDR3: TGTGCCAGCAGCTTCGAGGGGAGGATTACTGAAGCTTTCTTT. Combining the CDR3 with reference TRBV11-2 and TRBJ1-1 gives the whole variable domain EAGVAQSPRYKIIEKRQSVAFWCNPISGHATLYWYQQILGQGPKLLIQFQNNGVVDDSQLPKDRFSAERLKGVDSTLKIQPAKLEDSAVYLCASSFEGRITEAFFGQGTRLTVV.

This chain links TRBV21-1 with TRBJ2-6; the table gives TRBD2 as D, unverified against the DNA. TRBV21-1 constitutes a pseudogene. The CDR3 covers 18 residues. DNA of the CDR3: TGTGCCAGCAGCAAAGTTCCGGTGAGTGCCTCTGGGGCCAACGTCCTGACTTTC. Protein product: CASSKVPVSASGANVLTF.

The chain links TRBV6-1 to TRBJ2-3; TRBD2 matches 11 bases. CDR1 and CDR2 (germline): MNHNS, SASEGT. The CDR3 runs to 16 residues. The junction had 10 bases not matched to a gene; V was cut back by 4 bases and J by 7 bases. CDR3 loop: CASSGTLAGGANTQYF. CDR3 in DNA: TGTGCCAGCAGTGGGACCTTAGCGGGAGGGGCAAATACGCAGTATTTT.

The V and J genes are TRBV19 and TRBJ1-2, with 7 bases aligning to TRBD1. The germline V gene has CDR1 LNHDA and CDR2 SQIVND (reference sequence). V gave up 2 bases and J gave up 3 bases; unmatched junction bases: 6. The CDR3 has 15 residues. The DNA of the CDR3 is TGTGCCAGTAGTATAAGCCAGGGGGGTCACTATGGCTACACCTTC. Protein product: CASSISQGGHYGYTF.

J is TRBJ2-3 and V is TRBV6-4, with a possible D match to TRBD2 (5 bases). V lost 0 bases, J lost 5 bases, and 15 bases lay in between. CDR3 size: 16 residues. In germline, CDR1 is MRHNA, CDR2 SNTAGT. This CDR3 is CASSDSSVNGKDTQYF. CDR3 coding DNA: TGTGCCAGCAGTGACTCTAGCGTCAATGGTAAAGATACGCAGTATTTT.

The chain has TRBV6-5 and TRBJ2-3; 10 nucleotides align to TRBD2. The CDR3 spans 15 residues. V shed 6 bases, J shed 5 bases, and the junction held 8 bases outside the gene matches. CDR1 is MNHEY and CDR2 is SVGAGI in the germline V gene. CDR3: CASRISGRAKDTQYF. In DNA, the CDR3 is TGTGCCAGCAGGATCAGCGGGAGGGCCAAAGATACGCAGTATTTT.

The V call is TRBV3-1 (or the pseudogene TRBV3-2), the J call TRBJ1-3; no firm D call. The V end lost 3 bases, the J end lost 0 bases, and 12 bases lay between the germline ends. The CDR3 sequence is 16 residues long. The germline gives CDR1 LGHDT, CDR2 YNNKEL (reference sequence). This CDR3 is CASSHRVGSSGNTIYF. The CDR3 nucleotides read TGTGCCAGCAGCCATCGGGTAGGGAGCTCTGGAAACACCATATATTTT.